This is a list of T cell receptor beta chains from one sample in a study of shared clonotypes between healthy human individuals. Using immunoSEQ multiplex PCR, the repertoire was profiled, and TCRdb retains in-frame clones only, with some absent. The data contain about 1 million clones, 65% to 80% of them singletons. Sample: memory CD4+ T cells sorted from blood. The receptors here all came from a man between 18 and 35 years old in good health. Both conserved end residues are part of each CDR3. A D gene is named only where the DNA matches it firmly. Rows may omit the clone size; those that give it use once, few, many or a size class.

d_call clone_size j_call v_call cdr3_nt cdr3_aa
- - TRBJ2-7 TRBV11-2 TGTGCCAGCAGCTTTACAGGTTTTGGTATCTACGAGCAGTACTTC CASSFTGFGIYEQYF
- few TRBJ2-3 TRBV20-1 TGCAGTGCACCAAGGACAGATACGCAGTATTTT CSAPRTDTQYF
- - TRBJ1-6 TRBV10-3 TGTGCCATCAGTGAGACCTTCGGACTGACTAGGGATAATTCACCCCTCCACTTT CAISETFGLTRDNSPLHF
- - TRBJ1-2 TRBV5-1 TGCGCCAGCAGCAGAGAGGGGCAGGACTATGGCTACACCTTC CASSREGQDYGYTF
TRBD2 - TRBJ2-1 TRBV6-5 TGTGCCAGCAGTTACTCGGTGCGGGAGGAGCAGTTCTTC CASSYSVREEQFF
TRBD1 - TRBJ2-7 TRBV5-1 TGCGCCAGCAGGGGGTTCCGGGACAGAACCTACGAGCAGTACTTC CASRGFRDRTYEQYF
- once TRBJ1-2 TRBV6-6 TGTGCCAGCAGTTACGCCGGCTACACCTTC CASSYAGYTF
- few TRBJ2-5 TRBV7-6 TGTGCCAGCAGCGCTGGACAGGAGACCCAGTACTTC CASSAGQETQYF
- - TRBJ1-2 TRBV14 TGTGCCAGCAGCTTCCAGGGCAATACCGGCGGCTACACCTTC CASSFQGNTGGYTF
- - TRBJ1-5 TRBV10-2 TGCGCCAGCAGTGAGTCGGGTATTAGAGGTCAGCCCCAGCATTTT CASSESGIRGQPQHF
- - TRBJ1-2 TRBV19 TGTGCCAGTAGACCTTTATCTAGGGGGGCCGCTTCGATGCGCGGCTACACCTTC CASRPLSRGAASMRGYTF